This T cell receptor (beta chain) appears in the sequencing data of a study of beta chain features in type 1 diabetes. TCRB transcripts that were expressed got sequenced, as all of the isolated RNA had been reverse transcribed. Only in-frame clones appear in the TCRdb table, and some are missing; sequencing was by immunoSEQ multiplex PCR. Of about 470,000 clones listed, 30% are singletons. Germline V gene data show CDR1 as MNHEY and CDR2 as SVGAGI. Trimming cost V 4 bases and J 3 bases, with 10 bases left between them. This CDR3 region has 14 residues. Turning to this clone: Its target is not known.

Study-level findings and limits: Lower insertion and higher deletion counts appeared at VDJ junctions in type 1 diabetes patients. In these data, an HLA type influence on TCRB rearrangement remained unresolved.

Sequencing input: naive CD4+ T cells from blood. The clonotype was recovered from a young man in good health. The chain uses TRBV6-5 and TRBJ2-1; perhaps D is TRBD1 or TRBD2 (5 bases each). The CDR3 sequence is CASSSRDGYNEQFF. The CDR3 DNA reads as TGTGCCAGCAGTTCCCGGGACGGCTACAATGAGCAGTTCTTC.